This T cell receptor beta chain stems from a study of memory CD4+ T cells and cytomegalovirus serostatus. Single viable CD3+CD4+CD8-CD45RO+ cells were sorted as the memory CD4+ T cells. CMV serostatus came from serum IgG against pp150, pp28, p38, p52. Clones were read by immunoSEQ multiplex PCR, and TCRdb kept only the in-frame ones, dropping some. The sample includes about 31,000 clones, roughly 80% of them seen just once. Sequencing used memory CD4+ T cells from blood. The TCR was taken from an adult in good health and CMV-seronegative. Some clones in this sample may be carry-over from other donors' samples.

CDR3 loop: CASSWGGRHGELFF. CDR3 DNA: TGCGCCAGCAGCTGGGGGGGCCGTCACGGGGAGCTGTTTTTT. The chain has TRBV5-1 and TRBJ2-2; D might be TRBD2 (7 bases). CDR3 length equals 14 residues. The germline gives CDR1 SGHRS, CDR2 YFSETQ. Trimming took 3 bases from V and 7 from J, leaving 13 bases between them.